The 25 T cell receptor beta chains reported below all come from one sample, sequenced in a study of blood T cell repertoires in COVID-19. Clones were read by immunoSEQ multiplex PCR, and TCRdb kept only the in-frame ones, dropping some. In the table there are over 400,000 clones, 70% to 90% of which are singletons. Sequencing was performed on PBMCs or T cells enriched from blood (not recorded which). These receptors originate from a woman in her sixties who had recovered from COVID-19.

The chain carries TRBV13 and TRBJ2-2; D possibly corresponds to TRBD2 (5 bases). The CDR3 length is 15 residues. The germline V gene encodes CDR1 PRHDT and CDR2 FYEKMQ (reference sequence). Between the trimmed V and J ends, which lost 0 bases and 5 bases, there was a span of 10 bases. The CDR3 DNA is TGTGCCAGCAGCTTAGGGGCCCGGGGTACCGGGGAGCTGTTTTTT. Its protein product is CASSLGARGTGELFF. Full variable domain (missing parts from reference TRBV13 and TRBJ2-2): AAGVIQSPRHLIKEKRETATLKCYPIPRHDTVYWYQQGPGQDPQFLISFYEKMQSDKGSIPDRFSAQQFSDYHSELNMSSLELGDSALYFCASSLGARGTGELFFGEGSRLTVL.

The CDR3 nucleotides read TGTGCCAGTGGGGACAGGGCCGACAATCAGCCCCAGCATTTT. Translated: CASGDRADNQPQHF. This sequence joins TRBV19 and TRBJ1-5; 9 bases fit TRBD1. The V and J ends lost 8 bases and 3 bases, in that order; junction bases with no gene match: 5. Germline V gene data show CDR1 as LNHDA and CDR2 as SQIVND (reference sequence). The CDR3 is made up of 14 amino acids.

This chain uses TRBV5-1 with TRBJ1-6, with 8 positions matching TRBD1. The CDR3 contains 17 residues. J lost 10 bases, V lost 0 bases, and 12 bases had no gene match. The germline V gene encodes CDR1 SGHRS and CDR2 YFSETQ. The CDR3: CASSLVPSGGVNSPLHF. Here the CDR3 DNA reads TGCGCCAGCAGCTTGGTACCCTCAGGGGGCGTAAACTCACCCCTCCACTTT. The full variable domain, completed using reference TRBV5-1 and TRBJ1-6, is KAGVTQTPRYLIKTRGQQVTLSCSPISGHRSVSWYQQTPGQGLQFLFEYFSETQRNKGNFPGRFSGRQFSNSRSEMNVSTLELGDSALYLCASSLVPSGGVNSPLHFGNGTRLTVT.

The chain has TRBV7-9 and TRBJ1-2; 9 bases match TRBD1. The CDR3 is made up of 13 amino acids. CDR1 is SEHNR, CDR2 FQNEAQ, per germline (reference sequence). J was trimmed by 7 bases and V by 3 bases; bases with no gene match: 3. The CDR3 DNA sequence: TGTGCCAGCAGCTTGGGACAGGGATTTGGCTACACCTTC. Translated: CASSLGQGFGYTF.

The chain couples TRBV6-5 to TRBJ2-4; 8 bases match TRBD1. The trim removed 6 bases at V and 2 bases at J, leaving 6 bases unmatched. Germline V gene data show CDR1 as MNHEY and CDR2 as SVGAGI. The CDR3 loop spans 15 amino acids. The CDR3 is CASSLDRATKNIQYF. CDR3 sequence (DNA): TGTGCCAGCAGCTTGGACAGGGCGACCAAAAACATTCAGTACTTC.

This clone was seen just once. In DNA, the CDR3 is TGTGCCACCAGCTCCGGGACAGGGGACGCTAACTATGGCTACACCTTC. It yields the protein CATSSGTGDANYGYTF. The chain couples TRBV24-1 to TRBJ1-2; 10 bases match TRBD1. The V and J ends lost 7 bases and 0 bases, in that order; junction bases with no gene match: 7. This CDR3 has 16 residues. CDR1 KGHDR and CDR2 SFDVKD come from the germline V gene.

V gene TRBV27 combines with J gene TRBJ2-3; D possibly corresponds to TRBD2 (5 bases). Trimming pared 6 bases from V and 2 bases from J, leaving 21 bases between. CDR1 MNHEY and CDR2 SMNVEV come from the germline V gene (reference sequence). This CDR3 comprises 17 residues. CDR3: CASSRASSAGTTDTQYF. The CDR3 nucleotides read TGTGCCAGCAGCAGAGCATCGTCGGCGGGTACCACAGATACGCAGTATTTT.

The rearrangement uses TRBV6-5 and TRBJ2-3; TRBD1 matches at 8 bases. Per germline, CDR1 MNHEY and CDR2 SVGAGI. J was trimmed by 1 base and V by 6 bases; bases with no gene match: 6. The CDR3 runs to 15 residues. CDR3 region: CASSDRGLGTDTQYF. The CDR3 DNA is TGTGCCAGCAGCGACAGGGGATTGGGCACAGATACGCAGTATTTT.

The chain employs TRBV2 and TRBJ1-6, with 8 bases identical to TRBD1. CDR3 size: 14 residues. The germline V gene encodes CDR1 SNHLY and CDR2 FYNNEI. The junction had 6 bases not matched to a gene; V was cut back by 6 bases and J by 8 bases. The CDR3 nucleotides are TGTGCCAGCAGAGACGACAGGGGAGATTCACCCCTCCACTTT. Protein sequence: CASRDDRGDSPLHF.

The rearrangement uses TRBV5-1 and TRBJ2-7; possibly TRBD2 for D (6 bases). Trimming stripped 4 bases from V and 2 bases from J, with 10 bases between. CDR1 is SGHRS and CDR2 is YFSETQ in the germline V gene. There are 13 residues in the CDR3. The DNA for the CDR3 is TGCGCCAGCAGCGGGACGGGGGCCTACGAGCAGTACTTC. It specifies CASSGTGAYEQYF.

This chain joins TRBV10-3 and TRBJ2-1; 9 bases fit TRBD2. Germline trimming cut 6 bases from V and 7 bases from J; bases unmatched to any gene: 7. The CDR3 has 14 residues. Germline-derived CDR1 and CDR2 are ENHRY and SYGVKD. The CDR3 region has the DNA TGTGCCATCAGAGGCCTAGCGGGGTCGAATGAGCAGTTCTTC. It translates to CAIRGLAGSNEQFF.

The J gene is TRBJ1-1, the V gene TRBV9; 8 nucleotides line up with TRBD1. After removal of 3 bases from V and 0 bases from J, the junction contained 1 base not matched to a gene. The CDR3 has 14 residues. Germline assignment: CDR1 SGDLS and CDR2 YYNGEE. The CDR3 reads CASSATGVNTEAFF. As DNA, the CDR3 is TGTGCCAGCAGCGCGACAGGGGTGAACACTGAAGCTTTCTTT.

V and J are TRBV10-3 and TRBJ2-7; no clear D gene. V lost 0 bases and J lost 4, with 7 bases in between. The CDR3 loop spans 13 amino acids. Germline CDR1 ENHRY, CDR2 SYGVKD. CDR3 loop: CAISESASYEQYV. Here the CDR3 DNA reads TGTGCCATCAGTGAGTCGGCATCTTACGAGCAGTACGTC.

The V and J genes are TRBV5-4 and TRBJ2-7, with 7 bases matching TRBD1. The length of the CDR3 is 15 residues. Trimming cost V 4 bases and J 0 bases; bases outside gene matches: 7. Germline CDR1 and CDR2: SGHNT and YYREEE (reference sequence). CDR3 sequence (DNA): TGTGCCAGCAGCCTACCGGGACAGAGCTCCTACGAGCAGTACTTC. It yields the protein CASSLPGQSSYEQYF.

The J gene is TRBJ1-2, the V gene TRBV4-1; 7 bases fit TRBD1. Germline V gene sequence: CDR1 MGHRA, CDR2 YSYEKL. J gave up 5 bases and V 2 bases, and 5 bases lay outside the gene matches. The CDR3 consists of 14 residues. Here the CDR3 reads CASSQPDREYGYTF. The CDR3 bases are TGCGCCAGCAGCCAACCAGACAGGGAGTATGGCTACACCTTC.

The CDR3 here is CASSTPGQGNYGYTF. CDR3 sequence (DNA): TGTGCCAGCAGCACTCCGGGACAGGGAAACTATGGCTACACCTTC. V usage is TRBV3-1 (or the pseudogene TRBV3-2) and J usage is TRBJ1-2; 9 bases fit TRBD1. Losses at the gene ends were 5 bases for V and 2 bases for J; bases not matched to a gene: 6. Germline-derived CDR1 and CDR2 are LGHDT and YNNKEL (reference sequence). The CDR3 extends over 15 amino acids.

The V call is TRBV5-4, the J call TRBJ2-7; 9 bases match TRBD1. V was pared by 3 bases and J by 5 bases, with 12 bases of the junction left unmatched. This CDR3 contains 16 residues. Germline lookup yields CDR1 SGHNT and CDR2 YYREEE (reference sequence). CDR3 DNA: TGTGCCAGCAGCTCAAAAGCCGGGACAGGGTTCGACGAGCAGTACTTC. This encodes CASSSKAGTGFDEQYF.

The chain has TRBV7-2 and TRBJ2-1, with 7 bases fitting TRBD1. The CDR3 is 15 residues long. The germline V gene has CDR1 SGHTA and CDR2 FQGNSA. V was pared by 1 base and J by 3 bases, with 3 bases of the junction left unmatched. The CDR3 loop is CASSLGGQIYNEQFF. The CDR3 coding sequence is TGTGCCAGCAGCTTAGGGGGACAGATCTACAATGAGCAGTTCTTC.

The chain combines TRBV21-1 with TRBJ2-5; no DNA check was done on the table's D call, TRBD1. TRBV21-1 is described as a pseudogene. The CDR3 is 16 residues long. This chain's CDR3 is CASSTRDRVFRETQYF. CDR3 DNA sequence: TGTGCCAGCAGCACCCGGGACAGGGTCTTTAGGGAGACCCAGTACTTC.

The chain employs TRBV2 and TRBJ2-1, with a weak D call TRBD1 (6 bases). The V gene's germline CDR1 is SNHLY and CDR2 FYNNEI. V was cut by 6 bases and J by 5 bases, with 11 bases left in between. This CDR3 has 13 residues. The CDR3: CASRLDRNNEQFF. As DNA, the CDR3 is TGTGCCAGCAGATTGGACAGAAACAATGAGCAGTTCTTC.

The CDR3 reads CASSSPGAGYTF. The DNA for the CDR3 is TGTGCCAGCAGTTCCCCAGGGGCTGGCTACACCTTC. This rearrangement joins TRBV28 to TRBJ1-2; perhaps TRBD1 as D (6 bases). From germline, CDR1 is MDHEN and CDR2 SYDVKM. The CDR3 length is 12 residues. Trimming removed 4 bases from V and 7 bases from J, with 10 bases in between.

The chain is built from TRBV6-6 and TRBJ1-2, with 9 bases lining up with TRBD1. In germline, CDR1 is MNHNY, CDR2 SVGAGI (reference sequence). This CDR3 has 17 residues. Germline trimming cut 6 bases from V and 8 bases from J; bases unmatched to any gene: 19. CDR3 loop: CASRRTGTGYSPGGYTF. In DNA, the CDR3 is TGTGCCAGCAGACGAACCGGGACAGGGTATTCCCCGGGGGGCTACACCTTC.

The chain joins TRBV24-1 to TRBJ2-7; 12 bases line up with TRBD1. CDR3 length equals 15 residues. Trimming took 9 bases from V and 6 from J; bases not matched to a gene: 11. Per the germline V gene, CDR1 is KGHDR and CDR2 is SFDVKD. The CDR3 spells CATSPGQGASGEQYV. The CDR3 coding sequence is TGTGCCACCTCCCCGGGACAGGGGGCCTCGGGCGAGCAGTACGTC.

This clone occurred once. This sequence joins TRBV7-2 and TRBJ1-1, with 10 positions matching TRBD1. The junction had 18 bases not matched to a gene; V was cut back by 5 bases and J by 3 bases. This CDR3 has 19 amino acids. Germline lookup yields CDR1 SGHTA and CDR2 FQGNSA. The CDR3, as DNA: TGTGCCAGCAGCGACCCAACCCGGGACAGGGGACGGAGAGACACTGAAGCTTTCTTT. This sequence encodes CASSDPTRDRGRRDTEAFF.

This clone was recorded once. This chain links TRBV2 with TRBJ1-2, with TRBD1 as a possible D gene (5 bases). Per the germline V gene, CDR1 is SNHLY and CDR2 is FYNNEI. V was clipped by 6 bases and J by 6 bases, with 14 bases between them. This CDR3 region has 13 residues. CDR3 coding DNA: TGTGCCAGCAGCCCCTGGGGCTCGGATGGCTACACCTTC. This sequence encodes CASSPWGSDGYTF.